One sample yielded the 32 T cell receptor beta chains listed below, sequenced in a study of cytomegalovirus exposure and HLA in healthy donors. Primers for the PCR totalled 60 Vbeta and 13 Jbeta. Clones were sequenced by immunoSEQ multiplex PCR, and TCRdb holds only the in-frame ones, with some missing. Among 100,000 to 150,000 clones listed, around two thirds were seen once. Sequencing was performed on PBMCs. Receptors originate from a woman between 35 and 50 years old in good health and CMV-seronegative.

This clone was observed a single time. Sequence at one end of the junction differs from germline and may be a read error. The CDR3 nucleotides read TGCGCCAGCAACTTGGACACAACCATGAACACTGAAGCTTTCTTT. Translated, it gives CASNLDTTMNTEAFF. The gene calls are TRBV5-1 and TRBJ1-1; weak D call: TRBD1 (5 bases). The germline gives CDR1 SGHRS, CDR2 YFSETQ. This CDR3 has 15 residues.

The chain carries TRBV6-6 and TRBJ1-3; tentatively, D is TRBD1 (5 bases). In germline, CDR1 is MNHNY, CDR2 SVGAGI (reference sequence). V gave up 4 bases and J gave up 4 bases, with 11 bases separating them. This CDR3 is 14 amino acids long. CDR3 amino acids: CASSWGTMGNTIYF. CDR3 in DNA: TGTGCCAGCAGTTGGGGGACTATGGGAAACACCATATATTTT.

V is TRBV5-1 and J is TRBJ1-1, with D perhaps matching TRBD1 (5 bases). The CDR3 is made up of 16 amino acids. CDR1 SGHRS and CDR2 YFSETQ come from the germline V gene. Trimming cost V 4 bases and J 5 bases, with 21 bases left between them. CDR3: CASSQVGAGGGTEAFF. The CDR3 DNA reads TGCGCCAGCAGCCAGGTCGGGGCGGGGGGTGGTACTGAAGCTTTCTTT.

The chain links TRBV5-4 to TRBJ1-2, with D possibly matching TRBD1 (5 bases). V was pared by 0 bases and J by 8 bases, with 17 bases between. The germline CDR1 and CDR2 sequences are SGHNT and YYREEE (reference sequence). The CDR3 extends over 15 amino acids. The CDR3 sequence is CASSLGREIIGGYTF. DNA of the CDR3: TGTGCCAGCAGCTTGGGCAGGGAAATTATTGGCGGCTACACCTTC.

This clone has a handful of counts. The V and J genes are TRBV5-6 and TRBJ2-7, with TRBD2 matching over 9 bases. The V and J ends lost 5 bases and 6 bases, in that order; junction bases with no gene match: 15. The CDR3 sequence is 16 residues long. Germline V gives CDR1 SGHDT, CDR2 YYEEEE. This CDR3 reads CASSSTTRTSEGEQYF. Here the CDR3 DNA reads TGTGCCAGCAGTTCTACTACCCGGACTAGCGAGGGCGAGCAGTACTTC.

The CDR3 loop is CASSLDYSYEQYF. The CDR3 DNA reads TGTGCCAGCAGTTTGGACTACTCCTACGAGCAGTACTTC. The chain joins TRBV27 to TRBJ2-7, with a tentative D call TRBD2 (6 bases). Trimming took off 3 bases at V and 0 bases at J, with 6 bases between the two ends. The CDR3 loop spans 13 amino acids. Germline V lookup: CDR1 MNHEY, CDR2 SMNVEV (reference sequence).

The chain joins TRBV10-1 to TRBJ2-3; the D gene is possibly TRBD2 (5 bases). CDR3 length: 13 residues. Germline V gene data show CDR1 as WNHNN and CDR2 as SYGVQD (reference sequence). The V end was cut by 5 bases, the J end by 2 bases, with 8 bases between. CDR3 in amino acids: CASSTGSTDTQYF. The CDR3 nucleotides are TGCGCCAGCAGTACGGGGTCCACAGATACGCAGTATTTT.

This rearrangement joins TRBV7-2 to TRBJ2-3; a weak D match, TRBD2 (5 bases). The ends were cut back, 8 bases at V and 3 bases at J, with 18 bases in the middle. CDR3 length: 15 amino acids. From germline, CDR1 is SGHTA and CDR2 FQGNSA. CDR3 sequence (DNA): TGTGCCAGCGATCTTGGGCTAGGAGGAACAGATACGCAGTATTTT. This sequence encodes CASDLGLGGTDTQYF.

The rearrangement joins TRBV18 to TRBJ1-5, with TRBD1 as a possible D gene (6 bases). This CDR3 region has 16 residues. Germline assignment: CDR1 KGHSH and CDR2 LQKENI. V was pared by 3 bases and J by 0 bases, with 12 bases between. Here the CDR3 reads CASSPTRTDSNQPQHF. The CDR3, as DNA: TGTGCCAGCTCACCTACCCGGACAGATAGCAATCAGCCCCAGCATTTT.

V gene TRBV13 combines with J gene TRBJ2-7; 8 bases line up with TRBD2. V shed 4 bases, J shed 7 bases, and the junction held 3 bases outside the gene matches. This CDR3 has 12 residues. Germline CDR1 reads PRHDT; CDR2 reads FYEKMQ (reference sequence). This CDR3 reads CASSSQRGEQYF. DNA for the CDR3: TGTGCCAGCAGCTCTCAGCGGGGGGAGCAGTACTTC.

J is TRBJ1-1 and V is TRBV6-6; a weak D match, TRBD1 (6 bases). Germline V lookup: CDR1 MNHNY, CDR2 SVGAGI (reference sequence). Trimming shortened V by 2 bases and J by 8 bases, and 6 bases separated the two germline ends. The CDR3 sequence is 11 residues long. As DNA, the CDR3 is TGTGCCAGCAGTTACAGGGGGGAAGCTTTCTTT. Protein: CASSYRGEAFF.

A single count supports this clone. The J gene is TRBJ2-1, the V gene TRBV28; D may be TRBD2 (6 bases). V was pared by 7 bases and J by 1 base, with 11 bases between. The CDR3 is 14 amino acids. Germline lookup yields CDR1 MDHEN and CDR2 SYDVKM. The CDR3 here is CASKGGLSYNEQFF. Written as DNA, the CDR3 is TGTGCCAGCAAAGGAGGGCTTTCCTACAATGAGCAGTTCTTC.

The CDR3 region is CASTRTENTGELFF. In DNA form, the CDR3 reads TGCGCCAGCACCCGGACAGAGAACACCGGGGAGCTGTTTTTT. The chain joins TRBV4-3 to TRBJ2-2, with D perhaps matching TRBD1 (6 bases). Trimming took off 7 bases at V and 1 base at J, with 10 bases between the two ends. CDR1 is LGHNA, CDR2 YSLEER, per germline. CDR3 length: 14 amino acids.

The rearrangement links TRBV4-3 to TRBJ2-5; 7 nucleotides line up with TRBD1. This CDR3 region has 16 residues. The germline V gene has CDR1 LGHNA and CDR2 YSLEER. After removal of 0 bases from V and 0 bases from J, the junction contained 4 bases not matched to a gene. CDR3 sequence reads: CASSQDRGWHQETQYF. CDR3 sequence (DNA): TGCGCCAGCAGCCAAGACAGGGGGTGGCACCAAGAGACCCAGTACTTC.

Here the CDR3 reads CASSPRGGFSPTDTQYF. CDR3 nucleotide sequence: TGTGCCAGCAGCCCCCGGGGAGGGTTCTCACCCACAGATACGCAGTATTTT. The chain joins TRBV9 to TRBJ2-3; TRBD2 matches 7 bases. Trimming took 4 bases from V and 2 from J; bases not matched to a gene: 13. Germline loops: CDR1 SGDLS, CDR2 YYNGEE. The CDR3 runs to 17 residues. Together with reference TRBV9 and TRBJ2-3, the CDR3 gives the full variable domain: DSGVTQTPKHLITATGQRVTLRCSPRSGDLSVYWYQQSLDQGLQFLIQYYNGEERAKGNILERFSAQQFPDLHSELNLSSLELGDSALYFCASSPRGGFSPTDTQYFGPGTRLTVL.

This clone appeared once. This chain links TRBV19 with TRBJ1-5; no definite D call. The V end was cut by 0 bases, the J end by 0 bases, with 12 bases between. The CDR3 has 17 amino acids. Germline V CDR1 and CDR2: LNHDA, SQIVND (reference sequence). CDR3: CASSIEGRINSNQPQHF. CDR3 in DNA: TGTGCCAGTAGTATAGAGGGCAGGATTAATAGCAATCAGCCCCAGCATTTT.

The chain uses TRBV28 and TRBJ1-1, with 7 bases fitting TRBD1. Unmatched junction bases numbered 18, after V lost 5 bases and J lost 0 bases. The CDR3 spans 19 residues. Germline V gives CDR1 MDHEN, CDR2 SYDVKM. The DNA for the CDR3 is TGTGCCAGCAGTCCTTTTCACCCCCGAGTGGGACAGCTGAACACTGAAGCTTTCTTT. As protein: CASSPFHPRVGQLNTEAFF.

This chain connects TRBV7-2 to TRBJ2-5; 9 bases are a match to TRBD2. This CDR3 is built from 17 residues. The V gene end was trimmed by 5 bases and the J gene end by 4 bases; junction bases not matched to a gene: 14. Germline lookup yields CDR1 SGHTA and CDR2 FQGNSA. CDR3 sequence: CASSPSVASGDGETQYF. The CDR3 DNA reads TGTGCCAGCAGCCCTAGTGTGGCTAGCGGGGATGGAGAGACCCAGTACTTC.

This clone was seen at least ten times. The V and J genes are TRBV28 and TRBJ1-2, with D unresolved. The germline V gene has CDR1 MDHEN and CDR2 SYDVKM. Trimming cost V 2 bases and J 2 bases, with 6 bases left between them. The CDR3 has 13 residues. This CDR3 reads CASSLTGNYGYTF. As DNA, the CDR3 is TGTGCCAGCAGTTTAACCGGGAACTATGGCTACACCTTC.

The chain joins TRBV7-3 to TRBJ1-1, with 9 positions matching TRBD1. This CDR3 is 14 amino acids long. With V trimmed by 4 bases and J by 4 bases, 4 bases remained unmatched. The V gene's germline CDR1 is SGHTA and CDR2 FQGTGA. The CDR3 is CASSSGQGPTEAFF. CDR3 nucleotides: TGTGCCAGCAGCTCGGGACAGGGACCCACTGAAGCTTTCTTT. Full variable domain (rest looked up from reference TRBV7-3 and TRBJ1-1): GAGVSQTPSNKVTEKGKYVELRCDPISGHTALYWYRQSLGQGPEFLIYFQGTGAADDSGLPNDRFFAVRPEGSVSTLKIQRTERGDSAVYLCASSSGQGPTEAFFGQGTRLTVV.

The CDR3 region has the DNA TGTGCCAGCAGCTTGGCGGCAAGCCTGACACAAGAGACCCAGTACTTC. Its protein is CASSLAASLTQETQYF. This chain joins TRBV5-6 and TRBJ2-5; unclear D gene. The V gene lost 0 bases and the J gene lost 2 bases, with 14 bases spanning the gap. The CDR3 spans 16 residues. Germline CDR1 SGHDT, CDR2 YYEEEE.

This clone appeared a few times. The gene calls are TRBV7-9 and TRBJ2-7, with D tentatively TRBD1 (6 bases). Germline CDR1 reads SEHNR; CDR2 reads FQNEAQ (reference sequence). V lost 6 bases to trimming and J lost 1 base, with 19 bases between them. This CDR3 contains 16 residues. CDR3 region: CASSPRGRDNSYEQYF. CDR3 nucleotide sequence: TGTGCCAGCAGTCCAAGGGGAAGGGACAATTCCTACGAGCAGTACTTC.

This clone occurred a few times. The chain combines TRBV5-6 with TRBJ1-4; TRBD1 aligns across 9 bases. Germline-derived CDR1 and CDR2 are SGHDT and YYEEEE. V shed 1 base, J shed 7 bases, and the junction held 11 bases outside the gene matches. CDR3 length: 17 residues. CDR3 DNA: TGTGCCAGCAGCTTGATGACAGGGGGGAATCGTGGTGAAAAACTGTTTTTT. Protein: CASSLMTGGNRGEKLFF. The variable domain in full, completed from reference TRBV5-6 and TRBJ1-4, reads DAGVTQSPTHLIKTRGQQVTLRCSPKSGHDTVSWYQQALGQGPQFIFQYYEEEERQRGNFPDRFSGHQFPNYSSELNVNALLLGDSALYLCASSLMTGGNRGEKLFFGSGTQLSVL.

The gene calls are TRBV5-8 and TRBJ2-7; a possible D gene is TRBD1 (6 bases). The germline CDR1 and CDR2 sequences are SGHTS and YDEGEE. The CDR3 consists of 14 residues. The V and J ends lost 1 base and 4 bases respectively, with 12 bases between them. CDR3 bases: TGTGCCAGCAGCTTGTCAGGGGTGGAATACGAGCAGTACTTC. Amino acids: CASSLSGVEYEQYF.

This clone was observed once. The chain has TRBV9 and TRBJ1-1; D perhaps matches TRBD1 (6 bases). This CDR3 contains 14 residues. The V end lost 3 bases, the J end lost 7 bases, and 16 bases lay between the germline ends. Germline-derived CDR1 and CDR2 are SGDLS and YYNGEE. Here the CDR3 DNA reads TGTGCCAGCAGCGGACAGGACAGTAGCTTTGAAGCTTTCTTT. As protein: CASSGQDSSFEAFF.

The CDR3 DNA reads as TGCGCCAGCAGCCAACTTCATCCACCCCAGGGCAATCAGCCCCAGCATTTT. Residues: CASSQLHPPQGNQPQHF. This sequence joins TRBV4-1 and TRBJ1-5; D is unclear. V was pared by 2 bases and J by 2 bases, with 16 bases between. The CDR3 has 17 residues. The V gene's germline CDR1 is MGHRA and CDR2 YSYEKL.

This chain connects TRBV6-6 to TRBJ2-2, with D maybe TRBD1 (6 bases). This CDR3 is 16 amino acids long. Germline CDR1 MNHNY, CDR2 SVGAGI (reference sequence). Deletions cut 7 bases from V and 1 base from J, with 16 bases between. Here the CDR3 DNA reads TGTGCCAGCACAAAAGGGGCAGGGGAGAACACCGGGGAGCTGTTTTTT. As protein: CASTKGAGENTGELFF.

The genes are TRBV5-1 and TRBJ2-7; 8 bases match TRBD2. CDR1 SGHRS and CDR2 YFSETQ come from the germline V gene. This CDR3 has 15 amino acids. Trimming at V came to 2 bases and at J to 3 bases, leaving 7 bases not matched to a gene. CDR3 sequence reads: CASSLISGVDYEQYF. CDR3 sequence (DNA): TGCGCCAGCAGCTTAATTAGCGGGGTTGACTACGAGCAGTACTTC. Drawing the rest from reference TRBV5-1 and TRBJ2-7, the complete variable domain is KAGVTQTPRYLIKTRGQQVTLSCSPISGHRSVSWYQQTPGQGLQFLFEYFSETQRNKGNFPGRFSGRQFSNSRSEMNVSTLELGDSALYLCASSLISGVDYEQYFGPGTRLTVT.

The chain carries TRBV2 and TRBJ2-7; TRBD1 might be the D (5 bases). V was clipped by 8 bases and J by 3 bases, with 17 bases between them. CDR1 SNHLY and CDR2 FYNNEI come from the germline V gene. There are 14 residues in the CDR3. The CDR3 nucleotides read TGTGCCAGCGATCCCGGGTCAGACAGCTACGAGCAGTACTTC. It specifies CASDPGSDSYEQYF.

CDR3 bases: TGTGCCAGCAGCAGCAAGGGGCCCGGACCTCTTTACTATGGCTACACCTTC. It yields the protein CASSSKGPGPLYYGYTF. The chain has TRBV21-1 and TRBJ1-2; the table gives TRBD1 as D, unverified against the DNA. TRBV21-1 is a known pseudogene. The CDR3 contains 17 residues.

The chain has TRBV6-6 and TRBJ2-3; a weak D match, TRBD2 (6 bases). Germline CDR1 is MNHNY and CDR2 is SVGAGI (reference sequence). V was shortened by 9 bases and J by 0 bases, with 7 bases between the two germline ends. The CDR3 length is 12 residues. CDR3 in DNA: TGTGCCAGTGGGGGGAGCACAGATACGCAGTATTTT. This translates into CASGGSTDTQYF.

This chain connects TRBV25-1 to TRBJ2-1; D remains unclear. This CDR3 is built from 13 residues. V shed 3 bases and J shed 7 bases, with 10 bases lying between them. Germline values: CDR1 MGHDK, CDR2 SYGVNS. The chain's CDR3 is CASSDATGNEQFF. The CDR3 nucleotides are TGTGCCAGCAGTGATGCGACCGGGAATGAGCAGTTCTTC. The full variable domain, in which reference TRBV25-1 and TRBJ2-1 provide the parts outside the CDR3, is EADIYQTPRYLVIGTGKKITLECSQTMGHDKMYWYQQDPGMELHLIHYSYGVNSTEKGDLSSESTVSRIRTEHFPLTLESARPSHTSQYLCASSDATGNEQFFGPGTRLTVL.